The rows below give T cell receptor beta chains drawn from one sample of a study of T cell responses to AZD1222 COVID-19 vaccine. Some clones are missing from TCRdb's copy, which holds only in-frame ones; the method was immunoSEQ multiplex PCR. Of around 100,000 clones listed, 88% are singletons. Sequenced material: peripheral blood, taken on day 0 of AZD1222 vaccination. These receptors all come from an adult in good health. Each CDR3 is given with its conserved first and last residue. The order of the fields is V gene, J gene, D gene, clone size, CDR3 DNA, CDR3 protein. D genes are given only for firm matches. The size entry is marked missing in some rows and otherwise reads once, few, many or a size class.

V gene: TRBV4-1
J gene: TRBJ1-5
D gene: -
clone size: -
CDR3 DNA: TGCGCCAGCAGCCAATTGGGTGGGGACAATCAGCCCCAGCATTTT
CDR3 protein: CASSQLGGDNQPQHF

V gene: TRBV28
J gene: TRBJ1-2
D gene: TRBD1
clone size: -
CDR3 DNA: TGTGCCAGCAGTTCTTGGACAGGGAATCGGTATGGCTACACCTTC
CDR3 protein: CASSSWTGNRYGYTF

V gene: TRBV27
J gene: TRBJ2-7
D gene: -
clone size: -
CDR3 DNA: TGTGCCAGCAGACCCACAGGGGACTCCCGCTCCTACGAGCAGTACTTC
CDR3 protein: CASRPTGDSRSYEQYF

V gene: TRBV6-2/TRBV6-3
J gene: TRBJ2-1
D gene: TRBD2
clone size: -
CDR3 DNA: TGTGCCAGCAGCCACGGGGGGGAGCAGTTCTTC
CDR3 protein: CASSHGGEQFF

V gene: TRBV30
J gene: TRBJ2-7
D gene: -
clone size: -
CDR3 DNA: TGTGCCTGGAGCTTGCCGGGACGGGGAGAGAAGCAGTACTTC
CDR3 protein: CAWSLPGRGEKQYF

V gene: TRBV2
J gene: TRBJ1-4
D gene: -
clone size: -
CDR3 DNA: TGTGCCAGCGGGGGGGATGAAAAACTGTTTTTT
CDR3 protein: CASGGDEKLFF

V gene: TRBV6-6
J gene: TRBJ1-1
D gene: -
clone size: once
CDR3 DNA: TGTGCCAGCAGGCCACCGGGGGGGGGAGAGAACACTGAAGCTTTCTTT
CDR3 protein: CASRPPGGGENTEAFF

V gene: TRBV7-3
J gene: TRBJ2-3
D gene: TRBD2
clone size: -
CDR3 DNA: TGTGCCAGCAGCTCTTCTAGCGGGAGTAAGACAGATACGCAGTATTTT
CDR3 protein: CASSSSSGSKTDTQYF

V gene: TRBV7-8
J gene: TRBJ1-2
D gene: -
clone size: -
CDR3 DNA: TGTGCCAGCAGCTTAGCTACCGGGACAAAGTATGGCTACACCTTC
CDR3 protein: CASSLATGTKYGYTF

V gene: TRBV11-2
J gene: TRBJ1-1
D gene: -
clone size: -
CDR3 DNA: TGTGCCAGCAGCTTTAGTACTGAAGCTTTCTTT
CDR3 protein: CASSFSTEAFF

V gene: TRBV4-1
J gene: TRBJ1-1
D gene: -
clone size: few
CDR3 DNA: TGCGCCAGCAGCCCAACTACGGGGTCGGGAACTGAAGCTTTCTTT
CDR3 protein: CASSPTTGSGTEAFF

V gene: TRBV29-1
J gene: TRBJ1-1
D gene: -
clone size: once
CDR3 DNA: TGCAGCGTTGGAACGAACACTGAAGCTTTCTTT
CDR3 protein: CSVGTNTEAFF

V gene: TRBV7-9
J gene: TRBJ2-3
D gene: TRBD2
clone size: -
CDR3 DNA: TGTGCCAGCAGCTCCGAGCGGGACTGGGCAGATACGCAGTATTTT
CDR3 protein: CASSSERDWADTQYF

V gene: TRBV4-1
J gene: TRBJ2-4
D gene: -
clone size: -
CDR3 DNA: TGCGCCAGCAGCCAAGTTGGGGGGGCCAAAAACATTCAGTACTTC
CDR3 protein: CASSQVGGAKNIQYF

V gene: TRBV4-3
J gene: TRBJ1-2
D gene: TRBD1
clone size: -
CDR3 DNA: TGCGCCAGCAGCCAAGATAACAGGGGGAACTATGGCTACACCTTC
CDR3 protein: CASSQDNRGNYGYTF

V gene: TRBV6-5
J gene: TRBJ1-6
D gene: -
clone size: few
CDR3 DNA: TGTGCCAGCAGTTACCGGGCGGCAGGGTCCAACTCACCCCTCCACTTT
CDR3 protein: CASSYRAAGSNSPLHF

V gene: TRBV6-2/TRBV6-3
J gene: TRBJ1-1
D gene: -
clone size: -
CDR3 DNA: TGTGCCAGCAGTTATGGTACAGGGCTTGAAGCTTTCTTT
CDR3 protein: CASSYGTGLEAFF

V gene: TRBV9
J gene: TRBJ1-5
D gene: -
clone size: -
CDR3 DNA: TGTGCCAGCAGCGAGCAGGGTGGGGATCAGCCCCAGCATTTT
CDR3 protein: CASSEQGGDQPQHF

V gene: TRBV29-1
J gene: TRBJ2-7
D gene: -
clone size: -
CDR3 DNA: TGCAGCTTCCGCGGGCAGAGCTCCTACGAGCAGTACTTC
CDR3 protein: CSFRGQSSYEQYF

V gene: TRBV2
J gene: TRBJ2-1
D gene: TRBD1
clone size: -
CDR3 DNA: TGTGCCAGCCGGAGCGGACCAGGGGGTGAGCAGTTCTTC
CDR3 protein: CASRSGPGGEQFF

V gene: TRBV11-3
J gene: TRBJ2-7
D gene: TRBD2
clone size: few
CDR3 DNA: TGTGCCAGCAGCCGTACACCGGGACTAGCACTTAACTCCTACGAGCAGTACTTC
CDR3 protein: CASSRTPGLALNSYEQYF

V gene: TRBV4-1
J gene: TRBJ2-6
D gene: -
clone size: -
CDR3 DNA: TGCGCCAGCAGCCAAGATGGGTCTGGGGCCAACGTCCTGACTTTC
CDR3 protein: CASSQDGSGANVLTF

V gene: TRBV6-5
J gene: TRBJ1-4
D gene: -
clone size: -
CDR3 DNA: TGTGCCAGCAGACGGATGAATGAAAAACTGTTTTTT
CDR3 protein: CASRRMNEKLFF

V gene: TRBV5-6
J gene: TRBJ1-1
D gene: -
clone size: -
CDR3 DNA: TGTGCCAGCAGCTCCCCCCGGGACCCCGAAACGGAAGCTTTCTTT
CDR3 protein: CASSSPRDPETEAFF

V gene: TRBV16
J gene: TRBJ1-6
D gene: -
clone size: -
CDR3 DNA: TGTGCCAGCAGCCAATTCGGAAGTGGGTATAATTCACCCCTCCACTTT
CDR3 protein: CASSQFGSGYNSPLHF

V gene: TRBV5-1
J gene: TRBJ1-1
D gene: TRBD1
clone size: -
CDR3 DNA: TGCGCCAGCAGCGCAATACAGGGGGCGGCGAACACTGAAGCTTTCTTT
CDR3 protein: CASSAIQGAANTEAFF

V gene: TRBV11-3
J gene: TRBJ2-3
D gene: TRBD2
clone size: -
CDR3 DNA: TGTGCCAGCAGCTTAGTAGCGGGAGGTTCGGGTACGCAGTATTTT
CDR3 protein: CASSLVAGGSGTQYF

V gene: TRBV19
J gene: TRBJ1-5
D gene: -
clone size: -
CDR3 DNA: TGTGCCAGTAGTATAGGGACCAGGGGCAATCAGCCCCAGCATTTT
CDR3 protein: CASSIGTRGNQPQHF

V gene: TRBV4-2
J gene: TRBJ1-2
D gene: -
clone size: -
CDR3 DNA: TGTGCCAGCAGCCAAGGGACGGACTATGGCTACACCTTC
CDR3 protein: CASSQGTDYGYTF

V gene: TRBV27
J gene: TRBJ1-4
D gene: TRBD1
clone size: -
CDR3 DNA: TGTGCCAGCAGGAGGGGACAGGGGAATGAAAAACTGTTTTTT
CDR3 protein: CASRRGQGNEKLFF

V gene: TRBV2
J gene: TRBJ2-5
D gene: TRBD2
clone size: few
CDR3 DNA: TGTGCCAGCAGGAGGGCCGGGACACTCGCCGGAAGCGGGAGACAAGAGACCCAGTACTTC
CDR3 protein: CASRRAGTLAGSGRQETQYF

V gene: TRBV6-5
J gene: TRBJ1-2
D gene: -
clone size: -
CDR3 DNA: TGTGCCAGCAGTTACATGGAGAACTATGGCTACACCTTC
CDR3 protein: CASSYMENYGYTF

V gene: TRBV28
J gene: TRBJ2-5
D gene: TRBD2
clone size: -
CDR3 DNA: TGTGCCAGCAGTTCCCCGGGACTAGCGGGAGGGTCTGAGGGCGAGACCCAGTACTTC
CDR3 protein: CASSSPGLAGGSEGETQYF

V gene: TRBV5-5
J gene: TRBJ2-5
D gene: TRBD1
clone size: -
CDR3 DNA: TGTGCCAGCAGCCTGGGCCCTCAGGGGGCGCGGGAGACCCAGTACTTC
CDR3 protein: CASSLGPQGARETQYF

V gene: TRBV11-3
J gene: TRBJ1-6
D gene: -
clone size: -
CDR3 DNA: TGTGCCAGCAGCTCGCGACAGGTTCATTCACCCCTCCACTTT
CDR3 protein: CASSSRQVHSPLHF

V gene: TRBV4-1
J gene: TRBJ2-1
D gene: -
clone size: -
CDR3 DNA: TGCGCCAGCAGCCACAGGGGAGTTTACAATGAGCAGTTCTTC
CDR3 protein: CASSHRGVYNEQFF

V gene: TRBV6-5
J gene: TRBJ1-2
D gene: -
clone size: few
CDR3 DNA: TGTGCCAGCAGATATAATTATGGCTACACCTTC
CDR3 protein: CASRYNYGYTF

V gene: TRBV2
J gene: TRBJ2-7
D gene: -
clone size: -
CDR3 DNA: TGTGCCAGCAGTGAGACGATTGGGGAGCAGTACTTC
CDR3 protein: CASSETIGEQYF

V gene: TRBV6-5
J gene: TRBJ1-2
D gene: TRBD1
clone size: -
CDR3 DNA: TGTGCCAGCAGTCACGGGAGTGGGGACAGTACCTTC
CDR3 protein: CASSHGSGDSTF

V gene: TRBV25-1
J gene: TRBJ1-3
D gene: -
clone size: -
CDR3 DNA: TGTGCCAGCAGTGAATGGGCTGCACACAACTCTGGAAACACCATATATTTT
CDR3 protein: CASSEWAAHNSGNTIYF

V gene: TRBV9
J gene: TRBJ2-7
D gene: TRBD2
clone size: -
CDR3 DNA: TGTGCCAGCAGCGAAGGCTCTAGCGGGAGGGCTGGCGAGCAGTACTTC
CDR3 protein: CASSEGSSGRAGEQYF

V gene: TRBV4-3
J gene: TRBJ2-3
D gene: -
clone size: -
CDR3 DNA: TGCGCCAGCAGCCAAGATAGATCATTGGATACGCAGTATTTT
CDR3 protein: CASSQDRSLDTQYF

V gene: TRBV9
J gene: TRBJ2-3
D gene: TRBD2
clone size: -
CDR3 DNA: TGTGCCAGCAGCGTAGCAGCGGGAGGGAGCACAGATACGCAGTATTTT
CDR3 protein: CASSVAAGGSTDTQYF

V gene: TRBV9
J gene: TRBJ1-3
D gene: -
clone size: medium-sized
CDR3 DNA: TGTGCCAGCAGCGCCCCCGGGGGCCGGGGAGCCACCATATATTTT
CDR3 protein: CASSAPGGRGATIYF

V gene: TRBV28
J gene: TRBJ2-4
D gene: -
clone size: -
CDR3 DNA: TGTGCCAGCAGCCAATATAGACAAGCTATAGCCAAAAACATTCAGTACTTC
CDR3 protein: CASSQYRQAIAKNIQYF

V gene: TRBV7-9
J gene: TRBJ1-3
D gene: -
clone size: -
CDR3 DNA: TGTGCCAGCAGCGCCCGTCTCTCTGGAAACACCATATATTTT
CDR3 protein: CASSARLSGNTIYF

V gene: TRBV4-2
J gene: TRBJ1-5
D gene: TRBD1
clone size: -
CDR3 DNA: TGTGCCAGCAGCCAGGAATTAGGACAGGGGGCATCCTATAGCAATCAGCCCCAGCATTTT
CDR3 protein: CASSQELGQGASYSNQPQHF

V gene: TRBV11-2
J gene: TRBJ2-1
D gene: -
clone size: -
CDR3 DNA: TGTGCCAGCAGCTCAGCCAAGGGACCATCCTACAATGAGCAGTTCTTC
CDR3 protein: CASSSAKGPSYNEQFF

V gene: TRBV4-3
J gene: TRBJ2-7
D gene: -
clone size: -
CDR3 DNA: TGCGCCAGCAGCCAAGATCCGACCCCGGGTCTCTCCTACGAGCAGTACTTC
CDR3 protein: CASSQDPTPGLSYEQYF

V gene: TRBV28
J gene: TRBJ2-6
D gene: -
clone size: -
CDR3 DNA: TGTGCCAGCAGCCACCCTTCGGGCGACGGGGCCAACGTCCTGACTTTC
CDR3 protein: CASSHPSGDGANVLTF

V gene: TRBV2
J gene: TRBJ1-2
D gene: -
clone size: -
CDR3 DNA: TGTGCCATAAAGACAGTTCTTGGCTACACCTTC
CDR3 protein: CAIKTVLGYTF

V gene: TRBV14
J gene: TRBJ1-1
D gene: -
clone size: -
CDR3 DNA: TGTGCCAGCAGACAGACAGTGAACACTGAAGCTTTCTTT
CDR3 protein: CASRQTVNTEAFF

V gene: TRBV7-2
J gene: TRBJ1-1
D gene: -
clone size: -
CDR3 DNA: TGTGCCAGCAGCTTAGAGGAGCTCAGGAACACTGAAGCTTTCTTT
CDR3 protein: CASSLEELRNTEAFF